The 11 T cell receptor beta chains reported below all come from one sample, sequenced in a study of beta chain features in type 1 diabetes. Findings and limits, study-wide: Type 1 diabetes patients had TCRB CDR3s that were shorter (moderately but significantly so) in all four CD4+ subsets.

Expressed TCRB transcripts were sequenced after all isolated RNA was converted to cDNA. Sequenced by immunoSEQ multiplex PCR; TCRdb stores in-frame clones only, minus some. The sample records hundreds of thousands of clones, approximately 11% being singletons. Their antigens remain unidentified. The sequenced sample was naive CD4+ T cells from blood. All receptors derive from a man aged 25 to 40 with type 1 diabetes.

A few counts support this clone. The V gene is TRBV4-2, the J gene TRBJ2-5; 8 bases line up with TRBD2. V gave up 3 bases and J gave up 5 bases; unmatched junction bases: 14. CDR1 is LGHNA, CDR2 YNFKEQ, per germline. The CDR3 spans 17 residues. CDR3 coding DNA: TGTGCCAGCAGCCAGGGGGCTGTGTCGACTAGCGCGGAGACCCAGTACTTC. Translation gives CASSQGAVSTSAETQYF.

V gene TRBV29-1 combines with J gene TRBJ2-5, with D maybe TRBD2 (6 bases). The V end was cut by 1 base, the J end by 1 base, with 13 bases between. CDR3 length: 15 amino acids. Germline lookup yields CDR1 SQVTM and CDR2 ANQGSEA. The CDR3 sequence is CSVEGTPGAQETQYF. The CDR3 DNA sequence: TGCAGCGTTGAAGGTACCCCGGGAGCCCAAGAGACCCAGTACTTC.

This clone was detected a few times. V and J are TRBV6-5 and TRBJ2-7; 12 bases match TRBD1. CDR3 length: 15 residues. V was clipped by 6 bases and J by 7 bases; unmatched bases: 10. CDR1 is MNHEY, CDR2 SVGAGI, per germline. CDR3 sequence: CASRGLGQGAREQYF. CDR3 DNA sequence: TGTGCCAGCAGGGGTTTGGGACAGGGGGCAAGGGAGCAGTACTTC.

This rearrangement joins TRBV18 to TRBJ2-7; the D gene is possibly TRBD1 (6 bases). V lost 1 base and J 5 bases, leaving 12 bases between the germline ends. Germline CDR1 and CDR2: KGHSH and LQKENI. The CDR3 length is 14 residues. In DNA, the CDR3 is TGTGCCAGCTCACCACGGACAGCTGTTAACGAGCAGTACTTC. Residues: CASSPRTAVNEQYF.

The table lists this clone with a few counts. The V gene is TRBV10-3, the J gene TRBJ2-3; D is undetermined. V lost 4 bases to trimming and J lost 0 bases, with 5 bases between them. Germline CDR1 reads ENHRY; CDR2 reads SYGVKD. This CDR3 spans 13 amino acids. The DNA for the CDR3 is TGTGCCATCAGTGCCCCGAGCACAGATACGCAGTATTTT. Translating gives CAISAPSTDTQYF.

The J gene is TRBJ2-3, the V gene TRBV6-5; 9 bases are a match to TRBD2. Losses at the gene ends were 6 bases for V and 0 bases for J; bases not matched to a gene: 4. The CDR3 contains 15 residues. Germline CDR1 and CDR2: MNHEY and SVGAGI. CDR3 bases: TGTGCCAGCAGACAGCGGGGGGCGAGCACAGATACGCAGTATTTT. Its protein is CASRQRGASTDTQYF.

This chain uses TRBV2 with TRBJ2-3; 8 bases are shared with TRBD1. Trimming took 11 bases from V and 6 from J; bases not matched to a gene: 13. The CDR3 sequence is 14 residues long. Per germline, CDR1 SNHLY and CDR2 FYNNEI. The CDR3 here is CASWTGTHGDTQYF. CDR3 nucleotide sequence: TGTGCCTCTTGGACAGGGACACACGGGGATACGCAGTATTTT.

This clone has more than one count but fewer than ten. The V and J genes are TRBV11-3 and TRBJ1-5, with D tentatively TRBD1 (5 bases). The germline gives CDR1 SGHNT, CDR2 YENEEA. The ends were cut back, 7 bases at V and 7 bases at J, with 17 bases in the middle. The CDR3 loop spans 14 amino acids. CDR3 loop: CASTRGEYRQPQHF. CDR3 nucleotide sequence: TGTGCCAGCACCCGGGGGGAATATAGACAGCCCCAGCATTTT.

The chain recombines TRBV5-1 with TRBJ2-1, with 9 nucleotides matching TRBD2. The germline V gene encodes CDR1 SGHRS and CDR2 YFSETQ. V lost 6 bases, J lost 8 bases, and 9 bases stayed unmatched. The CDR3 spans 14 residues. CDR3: CASNPGLASYEQFF. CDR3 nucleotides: TGCGCCAGCAACCCGGGACTAGCTTCGTATGAGCAGTTCTTC.

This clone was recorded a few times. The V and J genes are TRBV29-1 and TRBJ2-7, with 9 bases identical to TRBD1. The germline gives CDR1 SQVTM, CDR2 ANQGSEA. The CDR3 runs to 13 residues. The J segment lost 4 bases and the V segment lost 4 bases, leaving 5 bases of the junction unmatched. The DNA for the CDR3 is TGCAGCGTTGGGGGACAGGGTAGATACGAGCAGTACTTC. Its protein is CSVGGQGRYEQYF.

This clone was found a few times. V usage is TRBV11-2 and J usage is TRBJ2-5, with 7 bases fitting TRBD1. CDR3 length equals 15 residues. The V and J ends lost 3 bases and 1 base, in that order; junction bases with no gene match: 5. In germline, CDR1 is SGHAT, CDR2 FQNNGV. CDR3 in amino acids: CASSFGTVSQETQYF. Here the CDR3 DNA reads TGTGCCAGCAGCTTCGGGACAGTGAGCCAAGAGACCCAGTACTTC.